A single sample gave rise to the 5 T cell receptor beta chains below, sequenced in a study of T cell repertoires in cytomegalovirus infection. These TCRs' antigens remain unknown. MiXCR was run by TCRdb on the reads, yielding one entry per CDR3 protein. The table lists around 710,000 distinct CDR3 sequences, 25% to 35% of them singletons. Material: cultured CD8+ T cells from PBMCs, obtained from culture after CMV antigen stimulation. The receptors here all came from a human donor in good health (CMV status not recorded). Some clones in this sample may be carry-over from other donors' samples.

The chain links TRBV27 to TRBJ1-2; 8 positions match TRBD1. The germline V gene has CDR1 MNHEY and CDR2 SMNVEV (reference sequence). Trimming removed 0 bases from V and 2 bases from J; junction bases left unmatched: 8. The CDR3 loop spans 17 amino acids. CDR3 nucleotides: TGTGCCAGCAGTTTATCACTAACAGGGGGATTCAACTATGGCTACACCTTC. Translation: CASSLSLTGGFNYGYTF.

This clonotype was observed many times. The V and J genes are TRBV7-2 and TRBJ2-5, with 8 bases identical to TRBD2. J was trimmed by 5 bases and V by 3 bases; bases with no gene match: 14. The CDR3 sequence is 17 residues long. Germline V gives CDR1 SGHTA, CDR2 FQGNSA. This CDR3 reads CASSFFPAGAAGETQYF. CDR3 in DNA: TGTGCCAGCAGCTTTTTTCCAGCGGGGGCCGCGGGGGAGACCCAGTACTTC.

Ten or more counts support this clonotype. The rearrangement uses TRBV7-2 and TRBJ2-2, with a tentative D call TRBD2 (6 bases). CDR1 is SGHTA and CDR2 is FQGNSA in the germline V gene. The CDR3 runs to 12 residues. V was shortened by 4 bases and J by 10 bases, with 10 bases between the two germline ends. The CDR3 region is CASSSTSLELFF. The CDR3 bases are TGTGCCAGCAGCTCTACTAGCCTGGAGCTGTTTTTT.

The chain joins TRBV6-2 or TRBV6-3 to TRBJ1-6, with D unclear. Trimming pared 4 bases from V and 5 bases from J, leaving 9 bases between. The CDR3 runs 14 residues. Germline CDR1 MNHEY, CDR2 SVGEGT. The CDR3 reads CASSFDTDNSPLHF. The CDR3 nucleotides are TGTGCCAGCAGTTTCGATACGGATAATTCACCCCTCCACTTT.

The chain recombines TRBV12-3 or TRBV12-4 with TRBJ2-7; possible D gene TRBD1, 6 bases. This CDR3 spans 13 amino acids. Trimming pared 8 bases from V and 7 bases from J, leaving 18 bases between. CDR3 bases: TGTGCCAGCGACCGAGGGGGTTCTCGGGAGCAGTACTTC. Protein: CASDRGGSREQYF.